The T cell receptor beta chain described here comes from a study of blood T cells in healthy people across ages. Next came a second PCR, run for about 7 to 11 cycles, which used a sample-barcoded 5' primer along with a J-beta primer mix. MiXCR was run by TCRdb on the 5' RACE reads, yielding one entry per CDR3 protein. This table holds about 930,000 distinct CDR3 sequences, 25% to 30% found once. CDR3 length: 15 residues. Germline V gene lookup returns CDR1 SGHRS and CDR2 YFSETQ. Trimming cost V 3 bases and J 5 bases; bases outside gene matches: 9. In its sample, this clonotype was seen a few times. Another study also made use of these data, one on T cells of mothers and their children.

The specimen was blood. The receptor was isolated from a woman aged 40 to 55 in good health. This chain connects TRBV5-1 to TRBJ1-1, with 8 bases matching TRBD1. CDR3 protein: CASSSQTGAGTEAFF. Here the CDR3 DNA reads TGCGCCAGCAGCTCCCAGACAGGGGCTGGAACTGAAGCTTTCTTT.